This T cell receptor (beta chain) was observed in a study of response to subunit inactivated influenza vaccine. A single record per CDR3 protein comes from TCRdb applying MiXCR to the RT-PCR reads. The table lists about 830,000 distinct CDR3 sequences, around 18% of them singletons, with 9.5% to 13% in the top ten. This sequence was found in a man aged 50-59 years who received an inactivated influenza vaccine. The sequencing here drew on PBMCs from blood, taken approximately 5 days after vaccination.

Here the CDR3 reads CASSLLEGKGVYNEQFF. CDR3 nucleotide sequence: TGCGCCAGCAGCCTCCTGGAAGGGAAAGGGGTATACAATGAGCAGTTCTTC. The rearrangement links TRBV5-1 to TRBJ2-1; perhaps TRBD1 as D (5 bases). There are 17 residues in the CDR3. Germline CDR1 is SGHRS and CDR2 is YFSETQ. The V end lost 4 bases, the J end lost 4 bases, and 21 bases lay between the germline ends.